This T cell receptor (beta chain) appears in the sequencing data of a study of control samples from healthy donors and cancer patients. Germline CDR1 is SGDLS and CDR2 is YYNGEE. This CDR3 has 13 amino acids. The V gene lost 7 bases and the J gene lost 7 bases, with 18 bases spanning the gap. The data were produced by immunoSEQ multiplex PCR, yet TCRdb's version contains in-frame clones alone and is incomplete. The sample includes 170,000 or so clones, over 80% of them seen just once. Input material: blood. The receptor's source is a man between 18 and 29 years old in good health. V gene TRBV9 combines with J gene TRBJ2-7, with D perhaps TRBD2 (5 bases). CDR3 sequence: CASGSGLPGEQYF. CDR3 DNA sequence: TGTGCCAGCGGGTCAGGCCTACCGGGGGAGCAGTACTTC.